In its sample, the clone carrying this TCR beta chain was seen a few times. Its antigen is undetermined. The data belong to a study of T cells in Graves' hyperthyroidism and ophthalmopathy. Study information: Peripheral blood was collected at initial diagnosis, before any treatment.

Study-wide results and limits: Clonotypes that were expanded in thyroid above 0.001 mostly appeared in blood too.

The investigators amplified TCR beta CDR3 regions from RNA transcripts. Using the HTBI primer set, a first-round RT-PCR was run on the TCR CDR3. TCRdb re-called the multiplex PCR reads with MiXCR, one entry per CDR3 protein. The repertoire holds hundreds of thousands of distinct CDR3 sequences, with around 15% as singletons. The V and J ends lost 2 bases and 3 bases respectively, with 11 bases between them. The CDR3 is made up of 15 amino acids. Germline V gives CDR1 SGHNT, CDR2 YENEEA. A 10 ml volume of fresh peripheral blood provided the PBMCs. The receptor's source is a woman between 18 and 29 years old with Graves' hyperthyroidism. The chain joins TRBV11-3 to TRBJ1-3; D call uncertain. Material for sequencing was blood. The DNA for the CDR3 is TGTGCCAGCAGCTTACCGGGTCTTAGTGGAAACACCATATATTTT. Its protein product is CASSLPGLSGNTIYF. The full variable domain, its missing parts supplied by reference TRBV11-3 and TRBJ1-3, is EAGVVQSPRYKIIEKKQPVAFWCNPISGHNTLYWYLQNLGQGPELLIRYENEEAVDDSQLPKDRFSAERLKGVDSTLKIQPAELGDSAVYLCASSLPGLSGNTIYFGEGSWLTVV.